One and the same sample provided the 30 T cell receptor beta chains below, sequenced in a study of blood T cell repertoires in COVID-19. TCRdb's table, derived via immunoSEQ multiplex PCR, lists solely in-frame clones and lacks some. In the table there are roughly 200,000 clones, more than 85% of which are singletons. The sequenced sample was peripheral blood. The receptors here all came from a man aged 35-49 years with active or convalescent COVID-19.

Only a few counts were recorded for this clone. The chain recombines TRBV6-5 with TRBJ1-5; a possible D gene is TRBD1 (5 bases). V was trimmed by 7 bases and J by 6 bases, leaving 16 bases between them. Germline-derived CDR1 and CDR2 are MNHEY and SVGAGI. The length of the CDR3 is 14 residues. CDR3 region: CASIRVTGGQPQHF. The DNA of the CDR3 is TGTGCCAGCATAAGGGTCACCGGGGGTCAGCCCCAGCATTTT.

The chain joins TRBV3-1 (or the pseudogene TRBV3-2) to TRBJ2-5, with 8 positions matching TRBD2. V was pared by 3 bases and J by 3 bases, with 3 bases of the junction left unmatched. The CDR3 is made up of 14 amino acids. CDR1 and CDR2 (germline): LGHDT, YNNKEL (reference sequence). The DNA of the CDR3 is TGTGCCAGCAGCCATGGACTAGCTGAAGAGACCCAGTACTTC. Translated: CASSHGLAEETQYF.

J is TRBJ1-4 and V is TRBV3-1 (or the pseudogene TRBV3-2), with TRBD1 matching over 9 bases. V shed 0 bases, J shed 5 bases, and the junction held 7 bases outside the gene matches. Per the germline V gene, CDR1 is LGHDT and CDR2 is YNNKEL (reference sequence). This CDR3 has 17 amino acids. CDR3 sequence reads: CASSQEGTGSRNEKLFF. CDR3 DNA: TGTGCCAGCAGCCAAGAAGGGACAGGGTCCAGGAATGAAAAACTGTTTTTT.

The chain links TRBV5-1 to TRBJ2-4, with a possible D match to TRBD1 (5 bases). V was trimmed by 6 bases and J by 9 bases, leaving 19 bases between them. This CDR3 is 14 amino acids long. The germline gives CDR1 SGHRS, CDR2 YFSETQ. CDR3 DNA: TGCGCCAGCACCCTCAAGACTCTAGGGGCCATTCAGTACTTC. Protein: CASTLKTLGAIQYF. Together with reference TRBV5-1 and TRBJ2-4, the CDR3 gives the full variable domain: KAGVTQTPRYLIKTRGQQVTLSCSPISGHRSVSWYQQTPGQGLQFLFEYFSETQRNKGNFPGRFSGRQFSNSRSEMNVSTLELGDSALYLCASTLKTLGAIQYFGAGTRLSVL.

This sequence joins TRBV6-2 or TRBV6-3 and TRBJ1-2, with D perhaps matching TRBD1 (5 bases). V was clipped by 5 bases and J by 3 bases, with 13 bases between them. This CDR3 is 14 amino acids long. Germline V gene sequence: CDR1 MNHEY, CDR2 SVGEGT. In DNA, the CDR3 is TGTGCCAGCAGTCTGCCGGGGGGGGACTATGGCTACACCTTC. Residues: CASSLPGGDYGYTF.

V gene TRBV6-5 combines with J gene TRBJ1-1; D is possibly TRBD1 (6 bases). The CDR3 covers 14 residues. V was pared by 7 bases and J by 6 bases, with 18 bases between. CDR1 is MNHEY, CDR2 SVGAGI, per germline. The CDR3 nucleotides read TGTGCCAGCAAGGCCCGTACAGGGCAACCTGAAGCTTTCTTT. It yields the protein CASKARTGQPEAFF.

V is TRBV10-3 and J is TRBJ1-5; the match to TRBD1 covers 10 bases. V shed 8 bases, J shed 0 bases, and the junction held 4 bases outside the gene matches. Germline V gives CDR1 ENHRY, CDR2 SYGVKD. This CDR3 contains 15 residues. CDR3 sequence (DNA): TGTGCCATCGGGACAGGGGATTATAGCAATCAGCCCCAGCATTTT. Its protein product is CAIGTGDYSNQPQHF.

The V and J genes are TRBV28 and TRBJ1-2; no firm D call. The CDR3 spans 13 residues. V lost 6 bases, J lost 0 bases, and 8 bases lay in between. Germline loops: CDR1 MDHEN, CDR2 SYDVKM. The CDR3 DNA reads TGTGCCAGCAGCCGACAAGCTAACTATGGCTACACCTTC. This translates into CASSRQANYGYTF.

The chain employs TRBV29-1 and TRBJ1-1, with TRBD1 as a possible D gene (5 bases). The CDR3 has 12 residues. V dropped 7 bases and J dropped 4 bases, with 13 bases sitting between them. Germline V gene data show CDR1 as SQVTM and CDR2 as ANQGSEA. The CDR3: CSANRGGTEAFF. CDR3 coding DNA: TGCAGCGCCAACCGGGGGGGCACTGAAGCTTTCTTT.

The gene calls are TRBV7-2 and TRBJ1-2; perhaps TRBD1 as D (6 bases). Germline-derived CDR1 and CDR2 are SGHTA and FQGNSA. The CDR3 covers 14 residues. Trimming removed 2 bases from V and 0 bases from J, with 7 bases in between. CDR3 protein: CASSLSGANYGYTF. The CDR3 nucleotides read TGTGCCAGCAGCTTATCAGGGGCTAACTATGGCTACACCTTC. The complete variable domain, with remaining parts taken from reference TRBV7-2 and TRBJ1-2, reads GAGVSQSPSNKVTEKGKDVELRCDPISGHTALYWYRQSLGQGLEFLIYFQGNSAPDKSGLPSDRFSAERTGGSVSTLTIQRTQQEDSAVYLCASSLSGANYGYTFGSGTRLTVV.

The chain recombines TRBV10-3 with TRBJ1-1; a weak D match, TRBD1 (5 bases). The CDR3 sequence is 13 residues long. The V gene lost 9 bases and the J gene lost 0 bases, with 11 bases spanning the gap. The V gene's germline CDR1 is ENHRY and CDR2 SYGVKD. The DNA of the CDR3 is TGTGCCATTAACAGGAATTTGAACACTGAAGCTTTCTTT. Translated: CAINRNLNTEAFF.

CDR3 protein: CASGDRVSETQYF. CDR3 nucleotides: TGTGCCAGCGGGGACAGGGTTTCTGAGACCCAGTACTTC. This sequence joins TRBV6-5 and TRBJ2-5; 9 nucleotides line up with TRBD1. V was pared by 8 bases and J by 5 bases, with 6 bases of the junction left unmatched. Per the germline V gene, CDR1 is MNHEY and CDR2 is SVGAGI. The CDR3 is 13 residues long.

This clone has just a few counts. The rearrangement uses TRBV9 and TRBJ2-3, with a tentative D call TRBD2 (6 bases). The germline V and J ends were trimmed by 0 bases and 3 bases, with 14 bases remaining between them. Germline CDR1 is SGDLS and CDR2 is YYNGEE. The CDR3 extends over 16 amino acids. CDR3 sequence (DNA): TGTGCCAGCAGCGTAGGTGGCGGGGCCGGGACAGATACGCAGTATTTT. It is translated as CASSVGGGAGTDTQYF.

This clone was seen a handful of times. The chain links TRBV7-9 to TRBJ2-5; D may be TRBD2 (6 bases). Trimming pared 5 bases from V and 5 bases from J, leaving 21 bases between. This CDR3 has 16 amino acids. CDR1 is SEHNR, CDR2 FQNEAQ, per germline (reference sequence). The CDR3 nucleotides read TGTGCCAGCAGCCCAAAACGACTAGGCCCGGGGGAGACCCAGTACTTC. Translation gives CASSPKRLGPGETQYF. Based on the CDR3 plus reference TRBV7-9 and TRBJ2-5, the full variable domain is DTGVSQNPRHKITKRGQNVTFRCDPISEHNRLYWYRQTLGQGPEFLTYFQNEAQLEKSRLLSDRFSAERPKGSFSTLEIQRTEQGDSAMYLCASSPKRLGPGETQYFGPGTRLLVL.

The count of this clone is one. V gene TRBV19 combines with J gene TRBJ2-7; D perhaps matches TRBD2 (6 bases). CDR1 LNHDA and CDR2 SQIVND come from the germline V gene (reference sequence). The CDR3 runs 12 residues. CDR3 DNA: TGTGCGACCCGGGGGTCTACCTACGAGCAGTACTTC. Its protein is CATRGSTYEQYF.

This chain uses TRBV5-4 with TRBJ1-4; 10 bases are shared with TRBD1. This CDR3 spans 16 amino acids. Looked up from germline, CDR1 is SGHNT and CDR2 is YYREEE (reference sequence). V was pared by 3 bases and J by 6 bases, with 8 bases of the junction left unmatched. CDR3 loop: CASSSGSGTGDEKLFF. CDR3 sequence (DNA): TGTGCCAGCAGCTCTGGCTCCGGGACAGGGGATGAAAAACTGTTTTTT.

This clone was recorded a few times. V usage is TRBV15 and J usage is TRBJ1-6, with no clear D. Trimming stripped 5 bases from V and 7 bases from J, with 15 bases between. Germline CDR1 is LNHNV and CDR2 is YYDKDF (reference sequence). This CDR3 contains 15 residues. The CDR3 sequence is CATSSIMDLNSPLHF. CDR3 DNA: TGTGCCACCAGCTCAATCATGGACTTAAATTCACCCCTCCACTTT.

The V gene is TRBV19, the J gene TRBJ1-5; D gene ambiguous. CDR3 length: 14 residues. Germline values: CDR1 LNHDA, CDR2 SQIVND (reference sequence). V lost 5 bases to trimming and J lost 1 base, with 9 bases between them. The CDR3 spells CASSSRGSNQPQHF. CDR3 bases: TGTGCCAGTAGTTCACGCGGCAGCAATCAGCCCCAGCATTTT.

The chain employs TRBV29-1 and TRBJ1-2; 7 nucleotides line up with TRBD1. Germline V lookup: CDR1 SQVTM, CDR2 ANQGSEA. V lost 6 bases and J lost 1; bases outside the gene matches: 8. The CDR3 sequence is 14 residues long. The CDR3 coding sequence is TGCAGCGTCTTGGGGACAGTTTTTAACTATGGCTACACCTTC. Its protein product is CSVLGTVFNYGYTF.

The chain couples TRBV29-1 to TRBJ1-4; D not certain. CDR3 length equals 12 residues. From germline, CDR1 is SQVTM and CDR2 ANQGSEA. V lost 4 bases and J lost 7, with 10 bases in between. DNA of the CDR3: TGCAGCGTTGTGACTGTTGGTGAAAAACTGTTTTTT. Protein: CSVVTVGEKLFF.

This chain connects TRBV7-9 to TRBJ2-2, with D possibly being TRBD2 (5 bases). The germline CDR1 and CDR2 sequences are SEHNR and FQNEAQ (reference sequence). The length of the CDR3 is 13 residues. V gave up 5 bases and J gave up 6 bases, with 10 bases separating them. The CDR3 is CASSLTGAGELFF. The CDR3, as DNA: TGTGCCAGCAGCCTAACCGGGGCCGGGGAGCTGTTTTTT. The complete variable domain, with remaining parts taken from reference TRBV7-9 and TRBJ2-2, reads DTGVSQNPRHKITKRGQNVTFRCDPISEHNRLYWYRQTLGQGPEFLTYFQNEAQLEKSRLLSDRFSAERPKGSFSTLEIQRTEQGDSAMYLCASSLTGAGELFFGEGSRLTVL.

This clone was seen more than once but under ten times. This sequence joins TRBV10-3 and TRBJ1-2, with TRBD1 as a possible D gene (5 bases). The CDR3 is made up of 14 amino acids. Germline loops: CDR1 ENHRY, CDR2 SYGVKD. Between the trimmed V and J ends, which lost 2 bases and 0 bases, there was a span of 7 bases. Here the CDR3 reads CAISEQGSNYGYTF. The CDR3 nucleotides are TGTGCCATCAGTGAGCAGGGATCTAACTATGGCTACACCTTC.

The chain links TRBV11-2 to TRBJ2-7; D is possibly TRBD1 (6 bases). This CDR3 has 15 residues. Deletions cut 0 bases from V and 6 bases from J, with 15 bases between. CDR1 and CDR2 (germline): SGHAT, FQNNGV. The CDR3 region has the DNA TGTGCCAGCAGCTTAGAGGGCGACAGGCGTAGCGAGCAGTACTTC. The encoded protein is CASSLEGDRRSEQYF. Full variable domain (missing parts from reference TRBV11-2 and TRBJ2-7): EAGVAQSPRYKIIEKRQSVAFWCNPISGHATLYWYQQILGQGPKLLIQFQNNGVVDDSQLPKDRFSAERLKGVDSTLKIQPAKLEDSAVYLCASSLEGDRRSEQYFGPGTRLTVT.

This chain connects TRBV15 to TRBJ2-2, with 7 bases identical to TRBD1. Germline V CDR1 and CDR2: LNHNV, YYDKDF (reference sequence). Losses at the gene ends were 6 bases for V and 1 base for J; bases not matched to a gene: 2. The CDR3 consists of 14 residues. This CDR3 is CATRRTGNTGELFF. CDR3 coding DNA: TGTGCCACCAGGAGGACAGGGAACACCGGGGAGCTGTTTTTT.

The rearrangement links TRBV2 to TRBJ1-2; D uncertain. This CDR3 spans 13 amino acids. The germline gives CDR1 SNHLY, CDR2 FYNNEI. Trimming stripped 4 bases from V and 2 bases from J, with 8 bases between. In DNA, the CDR3 is TGTGCCAGCAGTGCCACGGGGAACTATGGCTACACCTTC. Translation: CASSATGNYGYTF.

The J gene is TRBJ1-5, the V gene TRBV28; 8 nucleotides match TRBD1. This CDR3 is built from 14 residues. Germline CDR1 and CDR2: MDHEN and SYDVKM. The V gene end was trimmed by 10 bases and the J gene end by 3 bases; junction bases not matched to a gene: 8. The CDR3 here is CATRGQVFNQPQHF. The CDR3 bases are TGTGCCACGAGGGGACAGGTCTTCAATCAGCCCCAGCATTTT.

The gene calls are TRBV6-6 and TRBJ2-5; no definite D call. This CDR3 is built from 15 residues. Germline V gives CDR1 MNHNY, CDR2 SVGAGI (reference sequence). Between the trimmed V and J ends, which lost 6 bases and 5 bases, there was a span of 19 bases. The CDR3 sequence is CASSGDPPWKETQYF. The CDR3 DNA reads TGTGCCAGCAGCGGAGACCCTCCCTGGAAGGAGACCCAGTACTTC.

This sequence joins TRBV5-1 and TRBJ2-1, with 11 bases fitting TRBD2. Germline trimming cut 2 bases from V and 7 bases from J; bases unmatched to any gene: 5. CDR1 is SGHRS and CDR2 is YFSETQ in the germline V gene. The CDR3 length is 15 residues. The CDR3 sequence: CASSLLASGGNEQFF. The CDR3 DNA reads as TGCGCCAGCAGCTTATTAGCTAGCGGGGGGAATGAGCAGTTCTTC.

This chain joins TRBV6-5 and TRBJ1-6; tentative D call: TRBD1 (5 bases). The V end was cut by 2 bases, the J end by 6 bases, with 8 bases between. The CDR3 has 14 residues. The germline gives CDR1 MNHEY, CDR2 SVGAGI. The CDR3 sequence is CASSYGGSNSPLHF. DNA of the CDR3: TGTGCCAGCAGTTACGGGGGGTCTAATTCACCCCTCCACTTT.

This clone was detected only once. Other DNA sequences in the same sample also yield this CDR3. The rearrangement links TRBV5-1 to TRBJ1-4; a weak D match, TRBD1 (6 bases). Germline-derived CDR1 and CDR2 are SGHRS and YFSETQ. The CDR3 consists of 14 residues. Trimming stripped 0 bases from V and 5 bases from J, with 8 bases between. CDR3 protein: CASSLGGTNEKLFF. DNA for the CDR3: TGCGCCAGCAGCTTGGGTGGGACAAATGAAAAACTGTTTTTT.